One sample yielded the 10 T cell receptor beta chains listed below, sequenced in a study of molecular identifiers for immune sequencing clone quantification. TCRdb passed the PCR reads through MiXCR, listing each CDR3 protein once. The profile covers hundreds of thousands of distinct CDR3 sequences, with 25% appearing a single time and 0.78% taken by the ten largest. Sequencing used naive CD8+ T cells from blood, with Jurkat cell RNA spiked in. Noted subset: FACS-sorted CD8+CD4-CCR7+CD45RA+ naive T cells. Receptors were obtained from a human donor in good health. Some libraries in this study had Jurkat cell RNA spiked in.

This chain connects TRBV27 to TRBJ1-1; D perhaps matches TRBD1 (6 bases). This CDR3 has 16 amino acids. Germline CDR1 reads MNHEY; CDR2 reads SMNVEV (reference sequence). The V and J ends lost 2 bases and 8 bases respectively, with 21 bases between them. The CDR3 nucleotides read TGTGCCAGCAGTTTAATACCTACAGGGCCCCAAACGGAAGCTTTCTTT. Translated: CASSLIPTGPQTEAFF.

With respect to this clonotype: A much larger clone differs from this one at a single base, so this may be a read error. This chain links TRBV2 with TRBJ1-2; D not resolved. The germline CDR1 and CDR2 sequences are SNHLY and FYNNEI. The CDR3 covers 13 residues. Here the CDR3 DNA reads TGTGCCAGCAGTGAACAGAATAACTATGGCTACGCCTTC. Its translation is CASSEQNNYGYAF.

This clonotype occurred a few times. At one boundary the junction diverges from the germline segment, which might be a read error. The rearrangement joins TRBV20-1 to TRBJ2-5; D assignment may be TRBD1 or TRBD2 (5 bases each). Per germline, CDR1 DFQATT and CDR2 SNEGSKA (reference sequence). CDR3 length: 15 residues. CDR3 nucleotide sequence: TGCAGTGCGAGAGATCCGGGATCAGGGCCAGAGACCCAGTACTTC. Amino acids: CSARDPGSGPETQYF.

This clonotype was picked up many times. The chain uses TRBV20-1 and TRBJ1-4; perhaps TRBD1 as D (6 bases). The CDR3 runs 14 residues. Per the germline V gene, CDR1 is DFQATT and CDR2 is SNEGSKA (reference sequence). The CDR3, as DNA: TGCTCCGCCAGACCCAGGGGCGTAGGCGAAAAACTGTTTTTT. Amino acid sequence: CSARPRGVGEKLFF.

This clonotype has more than one count but fewer than ten. This chain links TRBV18 with TRBJ2-7; the D gene is possibly TRBD2 (6 bases). V lost 3 bases, J lost 0 bases, and 12 bases lay in between. The CDR3 contains 15 residues. CDR1 and CDR2 (germline): KGHSH, LQKENI. The CDR3 sequence is CASSPEGASSYEQYF. CDR3 DNA: TGTGCCAGCTCACCGGAGGGCGCCAGCTCCTACGAGCAGTACTTC.

With respect to this clonotype: One base away lies a much larger clone, so this may be a sequencing read error. The chain joins TRBV2 to TRBJ2-7; D might be TRBD2 (5 bases). Germline CDR1 SNHLY, CDR2 FYNNEI. The CDR3 length is 16 residues. V was pared by 11 bases and J by 2 bases, with 25 bases between. DNA of the CDR3: TGTGCCGTAGGGAGTACGCCAGGCACCAAGCCCTACGAGCAGTACTTC. This translates into CAVGSTPGTKPYEQYF.

Concerning this clonotype itself: A much larger clone lies a single base off, so this may be a read error. No conserved phenylalanine or tryptophan is present at the end of the CDR3, so a read error is the likely explanation. The chain links TRBV12-3 or TRBV12-4 to TRBJ1-1; D is ambiguous. The CDR3 consists of 14 residues. V shed 6 bases and J shed 0 bases, with 11 bases lying between them. The CDR3 spells CASSPDGLNTEAFL. In DNA form, the CDR3 reads TGTGCCAGCAGCCCTGACGGGCTGAACACTGAAGCTTTCTTA.

This clonotype was observed a handful of times. A read error may account for a junction end that differs from germline. The chain links TRBV27 to TRBJ1-1; D remains unclear. CDR1 MNHEY and CDR2 SMNVEV come from the germline V gene (reference sequence). This CDR3 comprises 13 residues. In DNA form, the CDR3 reads TGTGCCCGCAGTTTTGGCCAGAACACTGAAGCTTTCTTT. Amino acid sequence: CARSFGQNTEAFF.

CDR3 DNA sequence: TGTGCCAGCAGCGATGGACTAACGGGGACCTACAATGAGCAGTTCTTC. Protein: CASSDGLTGTYNEQFF. The chain is built from TRBV5-6 and TRBJ2-1, with a weak D call TRBD2 (6 bases). V was cut by 4 bases and J by 2 bases, with 16 bases left in between. Germline V lookup: CDR1 SGHDT, CDR2 YYEEEE. There are 16 residues in the CDR3.

Comment on this clonotype: This may come from a read error, since a much larger clone is one base off. The V gene is TRBV4-1, the J gene TRBJ1-1; no firm D call. Germline CDR1 reads MGHRA; CDR2 reads YSYEKL. The CDR3 extends over 18 amino acids. V gave up 1 base and J gave up 0 bases, with 18 bases separating them. The DNA for the CDR3 is TGCGCCAGCAGCCAAGCCGGGCCGGGGAGATTCGTGAACACTGAAGCTTTCTTT. Amino acids: CASSQAGPGRFVNTEAFF.